This is a list of T cell receptor beta chains from one sample in a study of cytomegalovirus exposure and HLA in healthy donors. The data were produced by immunoSEQ multiplex PCR, yet TCRdb's version contains in-frame clones alone and is incomplete. The table lists approximately 150,000 clones, around 78% of them singletons. The sample was PBMCs. The source is a woman in her thirties or forties in good health and CMV-seropositive. Both conserved end residues are part of each CDR3. The D gene is left open where the match is weak. For some rows the clone size is stated as once, few or many, or as a class when expanded; others skip it.

j_call d_call clone_size v_call cdr3_nt cdr3_aa
TRBJ1-5 - - TRBV15 TGTGCCACCAGCAGCGGGAGATTAGCCGTAAATCAGCCCCAGCATTTT CATSSGRLAVNQPQHF
TRBJ1-3 - once TRBV7-9 TGTGCCAGCAGCCCAAACAGGGACCTCTCTGGAAACACCATATATTTT CASSPNRDLSGNTIYF
TRBJ2-3 TRBD1 - TRBV15 TGTGCCACCAGCATCCTCCTGGGACAGGGGAGCACAGATACGCAGTATTTT CATSILLGQGSTDTQYF
TRBJ2-7 - - TRBV29-1 TGCAGCGGCCCACCACAGGGAGTCCCACCCTACGAGCAGTACTTC CSGPPQGVPPYEQYF
TRBJ1-4 TRBD1 - TRBV4-2 TGTGCCAGCAGTAGGCGGAGGACAGGGGGTGGAACTAATGAAAAACTGTTTTTT CASSRRRTGGGTNEKLFF
TRBJ1-2 - - TRBV6-5 TGTGCCAGCAGTTACCGGCAGGGAGGTGGCTACACCTTC CASSYRQGGGYTF
TRBJ2-1 - few TRBV7-9 TGTGCCAGCAGCTCTGGGGCTAGTAATGAGCAGTTCTTC CASSSGASNEQFF
TRBJ2-5 - - TRBV30 TGTGCCTGGGGGAAAGGACTGAACCAAGAGACCCAGTACTTC CAWGKGLNQETQYF
TRBJ1-2 - - TRBV21-1 TGTGCCAGCAGCAGGACAGGGGTTAACTATGGCTACACCTTC CASSRTGVNYGYTF
TRBJ1-4 TRBD1 - TRBV30 TGTGCCTGGAGTGTGACCGGGACAGCCAGCGGAAAACTGTTTTTT CAWSVTGTASGKLFF
TRBJ1-3 - - TRBV5-6 TGTGCCAGCAGCTTGTATCTAAGTGGCTCTGGAAACACCATATATTTT CASSLYLSGSGNTIYF